This T cell receptor (beta chain) was identified during a study of cytomegalovirus exposure and HLA in healthy donors (dated by TCRdb to about 2017). At the level of the whole study: In an earlier analysis of approximately 640 of the donors, under 300 Gb of sequence data and some 120 million unique TCR beta sequences from 150 million to 200 million T cells were reported. In a later analysis, previously published TCR beta repertoires from about 640 donors were re-analyzed and high-resolution HLA genotyping was added so that TCR occurrence patterns could be studied. Donor age, sex, ethnicity and CMV serostatus were compiled alongside the repertoire data. An early release that covered around 590 HLA-typed donors contained around 330 gigabases of sequencing data and some 87 million unique TCR sequences. A separate validation cohort of roughly 130 different subjects was used in addition to the approximately 700-subject first cohort. To decide whether each TCR beta V gene segment behaved as functional or pseudogenic, an earlier analysis of approximately 590 of the donors relied on high-throughput TCR beta sequencing. In the later analysis, no new phenotypic data were used to find candidate immune exposures; instead, reliance was placed on TCR beta sequences and their occurrence across donors. Typing coverage varied by locus: about 620-630 donors for A, B, C, DRB1 and DQB1; approximately 560 for DQA1; more than 600 for DPA1; 400 to 480 for DPB1. Among roughly 400 genotyped donors of the cohort, an average of approximately 240,000 unique TCR beta nucleotide sequences was sequenced per donor, of which about 18% were non-productive. HLA typing included class I and class II loci at four-digit resolution. A later genetic analysis took genome-wide SNP genotypes for about 55% of the roughly 670 donors and used that subset as a discovery cohort. The study aimed to test whether cataloging public T cell receptors could reveal signatures of past pathogen exposure. Using immunosequencing, the study profiled T cell repertoires from about 620 subjects and related those repertoires to cytomegalovirus serostatus. Every discovery cohort repertoire had been produced on one sequencing platform. Among the approximately 420 genotyped donors, around 81% belonged to the genetic ancestry cluster associated with self-reported Caucasian donors. To predict cytomegalovirus infection status, the study brought together high-throughput TCR immunosequencing, statistical association of individual TCRs with disease status, and machine learning. Roughly 5 DR-DQ haplotypes were treated as single units for association and clustering because of strong linkage in the cohort. Study-level results and caveats: While some public TCRs were present in many individuals, most TCR sequences turned up only very rarely across donors. In both the original and validation cohorts, the classifier was reported to diagnose cytomegalovirus status with high specificity and sensitivity. The study gave a list of over 150 TCR beta chains associated with cytomegalovirus. In vitro tests confirmed that three of the cytomegalovirus-associated TCR beta chains recognize cytomegalovirus antigens. Specific HLA alleles were associated with roughly 16,000 TCR beta sequences at a false discovery rate of 0.05 in a later analysis. Strong co-occurrence of HLA alleles, especially DR and DQ, made assigning TCR associations to individual alleles difficult. The cohort was sequenced for TCR beta chains only, and without alpha or paired-chain data the features that could be detected were limited. Some 15 rarely observed V segments, including chromosome 9 orphons, were excluded from the earlier analysis of several hundred of the donors because counts were too low. A further reported finding was that TCR beta sequences accurately predicted the HLA-A and HLA-B alleles for most subjects in the first cohort. In a later genetic analysis, a missense DCLRE1C variant was associated with V-gene and J-gene trimming of TCR beta chains, and the association was replicated in an independent cohort. Immune exposure information for the cohort was limited to CMV serostatus. Presence/absence analyses assumed roughly uniform sequencing depth across donors, an assumption that may not hold. In an earlier analysis of fewer than 750 of the donors, most TCR beta V segments were observed in productive rearrangements about 87% or about 30% of the time, broadly matching IMGT annotations. According to the authors, the approach could potentially be generalized to other disease states and immunological phenotypes. Compared with equally common non-associated chains, HLA-associated TCR beta chains in a later analysis were more clonally expanded and had lower generation probabilities. A cluster of highly shared sequence variants was judged likely to represent a technical artifact of the sequencing pipeline. Because HLA typing was missing for some donors at each locus, association tests included only the typed subset. Several of the top co-occurrence clusters appeared to be linked to parvovirus B19, influenza, CMV and Epstein-Barr virus, according to a later analysis. Some IMGT-functional V segments, including TRBV6-2 and TRBV6-3, could not be distinguished by the 87-base-pair reads and were therefore excluded. According to a later genetic analysis, donors in an Asian-associated ancestry cluster had fewer N-insertions in productive TCRs than the roughly 670-donor mean. Linkage disequilibrium might explain the correlated functional status among segregating V segments, but an unknown experimental factor could not be ruled out. In a later analysis, the rate of TCR association differed among HLA loci, with DRB1 alleles having the most associated TCRs and HLA-C alleles having the fewest. In a later analysis, most CMV-associated TCR beta chains were found to appear HLA-restricted, with HLA associations seemingly driven largely by CMV exposure.

This clone was found a few times. What antigen it recognizes has not been identified. Per-base qualities were not stored, and no clone one base away is much larger. Library preparation used the immunoSEQ multiplex PCR assay. A mixture of 60 forward primers for TCR Vbeta segments and 13 reverse primers for TCR Jbeta segments was used in the multiplex PCR. The CDR3 region of rearranged TCR beta genes was amplified from genomic DNA by a multiplex PCR assay. On the Illumina HiSeq System, the amplified TCR beta libraries were sequenced as 87-base-pair reads. The study's processing was this. A later analysis tallied around 80 million unique TCR beta chains across the 666 repertoires, and approximately 9.9 million of those chains were shared by two or more donors. A nearest-neighbor algorithm error-corrected the raw reads and collapsed the reads into unique sequences, merging closely related sequences to remove PCR and sequencing errors. Alignment of CDR3 sequences to IMGT reference sequences was used to assign V, D and J gene segments. For a sequence to be retained, at least a six-nucleotide match to both a V gene segment and a J gene segment was required. Rearrangements were called productive when the CDR3 lacked stop codons and stayed in frame with V and J; all others were non-productive. Following IMGT convention, CDR3 was defined as the stretch from the second conserved V-encoded cysteine to the conserved J-encoded phenylalanine. In an earlier analysis of approximately 590 of the donors, sequences lacking an unambiguous match to a single V gene segment were excluded. In an earlier analysis of approximately 560 of the donors, a V segment was called functional when productive rearrangements were above 56.7%, and segregating when the standard deviation between donors exceeded 5%. A statistical classification framework was developed to diagnose cytomegalovirus status using the catalog of TCR beta chain sequences. A later analysis assigned V and J genes by comparing TCR nucleotide sequences with IMGT/GENE-DB human TR gene sequences. The TCRdist pipeline was used in a later analysis to assign CDR3 sequences and most-parsimonious VDJ recombination scenarios. In a later analysis, each TCR beta chain was defined by its CDR3 amino acid sequence together with its V-gene family, and reads without a unique V-gene family were excluded. To address suspected cross-contamination and a sequencing artifact, a later analysis removed several hundred highly shared, low-generation-probability nucleotide sequences. In a later analysis, a clonal expansion index for each public chain was calculated from normalized within-repertoire ranks of inferred template counts. In a later analysis, generation probabilities were computed with a VDJ recombination model fitted to out-of-frame rearrangements, and the resulting probabilities were checked against IGoR. A later analysis scored TCR-TCR, TCR-HLA and TCR-CMV co-occurrence with hypergeometric tests, applying a repertoire-size bias correction to TCR pairs. A later analysis estimated false discovery rates by permuting HLA or CMV assignments 20 times. A later analysis grouped co-occurring TCRs with DBSCAN, adding TCRdist sequence similarity when clustering within HLA-allele-positive subsets. For co-occurrence clustering, repertoires with fewer than 30,000 or more than 120,000 public chains were excluded, along with a handful of repertoires with anomalous nucleotide sharing. TCRdb holds this immuneACCESS table with in-frame rearrangements only. Some clones are missing; in checked studies, unresolved V genes explain under half, and the rest has no known cause. That table gives V, J and clone size, and the DNA gave D and trimming. The table for this sample lists 90,000 to 110,000 clones; over 9.5% of them were counted only once. In total, the top ten clones hold around 15% of the sample.

The cohort comprised around 700 healthy bone marrow donors. Cohort members were all nominally healthy when sampled, although unrecorded immune exposures were likely present. The donor was CMV seropositive and belonged to the group of 250 to 350 seropositive cohort members. Each donor provided a peripheral blood sample, and peripheral blood mononuclear cells were used for TCR beta sequencing. The Qiagen DNeasy Blood Extraction Kit was used to extract genomic DNA from the blood cell samples. Including the terminal cysteine and phenylalanine, the CDR3 comprises 16 residues. The sequence is cut down to CDR3 DNA, 48 bases in frame from base 1. V and J are trimmed by 0 bases and 3 bases, and the gene matches miss 4 bases of the junction. CDR1 and CDR2 are read off the germline V gene as SGDLS and YYNGEE.

The chain is encoded by TRBV9 joined to TRBJ2-1, with 9 middle bases fitting TRBD2. The TCR comes from a man aged 35 to 55 in good health and CMV-seropositive. Material for sequencing was PBMCs. The CDR3 protein is CASSVGGLAFYNEQFF. The DNA reads as follows: TGTGCCAGCAGCGTAGGTGGACTAGCGTTCTACAATGAGCAGTTCTTC.